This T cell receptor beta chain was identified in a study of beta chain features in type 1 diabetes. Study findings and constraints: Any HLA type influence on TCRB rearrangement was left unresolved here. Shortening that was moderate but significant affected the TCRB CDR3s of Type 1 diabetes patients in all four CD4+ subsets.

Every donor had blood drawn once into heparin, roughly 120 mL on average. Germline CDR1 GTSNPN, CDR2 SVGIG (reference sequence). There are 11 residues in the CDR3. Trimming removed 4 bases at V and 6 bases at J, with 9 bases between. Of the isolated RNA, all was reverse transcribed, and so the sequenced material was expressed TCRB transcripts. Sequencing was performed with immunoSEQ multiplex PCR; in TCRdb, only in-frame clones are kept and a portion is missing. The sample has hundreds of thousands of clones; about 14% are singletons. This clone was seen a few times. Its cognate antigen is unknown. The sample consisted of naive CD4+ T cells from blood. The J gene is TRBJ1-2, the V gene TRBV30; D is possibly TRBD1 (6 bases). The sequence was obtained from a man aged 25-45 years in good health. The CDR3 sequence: CAWNHRDGYTF. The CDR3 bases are TGTGCCTGGAACCACAGGGATGGCTACACCTTC.